Below, 10 T cell receptor beta chains from the same sample are listed, as sequenced in a study of blood T cell repertoires in COVID-19. Produced via immunoSEQ multiplex PCR; TCRdb's table is partial and in-frame only. Here the sample spans 200,000 to 250,000 clones, approximately 87% being singletons. The sample was PBMCs or T cells enriched from blood (not recorded which). These receptors came from a woman between 45 and 60 years old in a cohort exposed to, infected with or recovered from COVID-19 (not recorded which).

The chain employs TRBV2 and TRBJ2-2; 9 bases line up with TRBD2. Germline CDR1 SNHLY, CDR2 FYNNEI. The CDR3 loop spans 17 amino acids. J gave up 4 bases and V 0 bases, and 6 bases lay outside the gene matches. The CDR3 is CASSEASGGSVTGELFF. Written as DNA, the CDR3 is TGTGCCAGCAGTGAAGCTAGCGGGGGATCGGTCACCGGGGAGCTGTTTTTT.

The chain links TRBV3-1 (or the pseudogene TRBV3-2) to TRBJ1-1; weak D call: TRBD1 (5 bases). This CDR3 spans 15 amino acids. Germline values: CDR1 LGHDT, CDR2 YNNKEL (reference sequence). The germline V and J ends were trimmed by 0 bases and 6 bases, with 14 bases remaining between them. This chain's CDR3 is CASSQDLGRVSEAFF. The DNA of the CDR3 is TGTGCCAGCAGCCAAGATTTGGGCAGGGTTTCTGAAGCTTTCTTT.

The chain combines TRBV2 with TRBJ2-3, with TRBD2 matching over 7 bases. V lost 3 bases to trimming and J lost 1 base; unmatched junction nucleotides: 1. The germline V gene has CDR1 SNHLY and CDR2 FYNNEI. The CDR3 spans 14 residues. The CDR3 sequence is CASSDGGGTDTQYF. Written as DNA, the CDR3 is TGTGCCAGCAGTGATGGGGGGGGCACAGATACGCAGTATTTT. Filled out from reference TRBV2 and TRBJ2-3, the complete variable domain reads EPEVTQTPSHQVTQMGQEVILRCVPISNHLYFYWYRQILGQKVEFLVSFYNNEISEKSEIFDDQFSVERPDGSNFTLKIRSTKLEDSAMYFCASSDGGGTDTQYFGPGTRLTVL.

The rearrangement links TRBV28 to TRBJ1-2; D remains unclear. Trimming removed 5 bases from V and 8 bases from J, with 12 bases in between. CDR3 length equals 12 residues. CDR1 MDHEN and CDR2 SYDVKM come from the germline V gene. This CDR3 is CASSPTDRGYTF. CDR3 coding DNA: TGTGCCAGCAGTCCTACAGACCGGGGCTACACCTTC.

The chain uses TRBV5-7 and TRBJ1-3; perhaps TRBD1 as D (5 bases). TRBV5-7 is reported as an ORF; its role is uncertain. The germline V and J ends were trimmed by 1 base and 6 bases, with 17 bases remaining between them. The CDR3 runs 16 residues. CDR3 loop: CASSLQGKGLKNTIYF. CDR3 sequence (DNA): TGTGCCAGCAGCTTGCAGGGTAAGGGTCTGAAAAACACCATATATTTT.

This rearrangement joins TRBV4-2 to TRBJ2-7; D possibly corresponds to TRBD2 (5 bases). V was shortened by 1 base and J by 6 bases, with 19 bases between the two germline ends. This CDR3 region has 16 residues. Germline V CDR1 and CDR2: LGHNA, YNFKEQ. CDR3 residues: CASSQGSFIALSEQYF. Written as DNA, the CDR3 is TGTGCCAGCAGCCAAGGATCTTTTATAGCGCTCAGCGAGCAGTACTTC.

V gene TRBV27 combines with J gene TRBJ1-6; TRBD1 might be the D (6 bases). CDR1 and CDR2 (germline): MNHEY, SMNVEV (reference sequence). This CDR3 spans 14 amino acids. Trimming took 6 bases from V and 7 from J, leaving 13 bases between them. DNA of the CDR3: TGTGCCAGCAGCCTGGGGGGGCACAATTCACCCCTCCACTTT. It is translated as CASSLGGHNSPLHF.

The DNA of the CDR3 is TGTGCCAGCAGCCGCCGGGACTTTGTAGGGCAGTTCTTC. This gives the protein CASSRRDFVGQFF. The V gene is TRBV4-2, the J gene TRBJ2-1; possible D gene TRBD2, 6 bases. The length of the CDR3 is 13 residues. V was pared by 4 bases and J by 12 bases, with 16 bases between. Germline assignment: CDR1 LGHNA and CDR2 YNFKEQ.

V usage is TRBV5-5 and J usage is TRBJ2-5; TRBD2 matches 11 bases. CDR1 is SGHKS, CDR2 YYEKEE, per germline (reference sequence). The CDR3 is made up of 18 amino acids. V lost 0 bases, J lost 2 bases, and 9 bases stayed unmatched. CDR3 sequence (DNA): TGTGCCAGCAGCTTGGCGACTAGCGGGGCTCCTTCGCAAGAGACCCAGTACTTC. It is translated as CASSLATSGAPSQETQYF.

The chain recombines TRBV28 with TRBJ2-5; possibly TRBD2 for D (6 bases). This CDR3 is 14 amino acids long. The V gene's germline CDR1 is MDHEN and CDR2 SYDVKM. V lost 3 bases and J lost 5, with 13 bases in between. CDR3 sequence: CASSFIQGGETQYF. CDR3 DNA: TGTGCCAGCAGTTTTATCCAGGGAGGCGAGACCCAGTACTTC. Complete variable domain (other parts from reference TRBV28 and TRBJ2-5): DVKVTQSSRYLVKRTGEKVFLECVQDMDHENMFWYRQDPGLGLRLIYFSYDVKMKEKGDIPEGYSVSREKKERFSLILESASTNQTSMYLCASSFIQGGETQYFGPGTRLLVL.